These 27 T cell receptor beta chains originate from one sample sequenced in a study of T-cell reconstitution after alpha-beta-depleted transplantation in children. Preparation of the TCRbeta library involved a method that used unique molecular identifiers. TCRdb reprocessed the PCR reads with MiXCR, giving one entry per CDR3 protein. The table includes hundreds of thousands of distinct CDR3 sequences, less than 15% detected once. The sequences come from PBMCs, collected before TCRalphabeta/CD19-depleted stem cell transplant. The receptors derive from a girl aged 2 to 9 with congenital amegakaryocytic thrombocytopenia, due to receive a stem cell transplant.

This chain joins TRBV28 and TRBJ2-7; D call uncertain. The V end lost 4 bases, the J end lost 4 bases, and 8 bases lay between the germline ends. Germline V gene sequence: CDR1 MDHEN, CDR2 SYDVKM. This CDR3 is built from 12 residues. The chain's CDR3 is CASSSKGYEQYF. Written as DNA, the CDR3 is TGTGCCAGCAGTTCCAAGGGTTACGAGCAGTACTTC.

This clonotype came up many times. V is TRBV4-1 and J is TRBJ2-1; D is unresolved. The ends were cut back, 0 bases at V and 4 bases at J, with 10 bases in the middle. CDR3 length: 15 amino acids. CDR1 is MGHRA and CDR2 is YSYEKL in the germline V gene. CDR3 region: CASSQDPLSYNEQFF. The CDR3 DNA is TGCGCCAGCAGCCAAGATCCGCTGAGTTACAATGAGCAGTTCTTC.

This clonotype was counted at least ten times. The chain is built from TRBV28 and TRBJ2-2; tentative D call: TRBD1 (5 bases). This CDR3 region has 17 residues. The V end was cut by 4 bases, the J end by 3 bases, with 18 bases between. Germline CDR1 and CDR2: MDHEN and SYDVKM. CDR3 sequence reads: CASSSPRAIGHTGELFF. DNA for the CDR3: TGTGCCAGCAGTTCCCCCAGGGCGATTGGGCACACCGGGGAGCTGTTTTTT.

This clonotype was observed many times. The CDR3 loop reads CSVEKRQGYEQYF. In DNA, the CDR3 is TGCAGCGTTGAAAAGAGACAGGGCTACGAGCAGTACTTC. This chain connects TRBV29-1 to TRBJ2-7, with 7 nucleotides matching TRBD1. J was trimmed by 3 bases and V by 2 bases; bases with no gene match: 4. This CDR3 is built from 13 residues. The germline V gene encodes CDR1 SQVTM and CDR2 ANQGSEA.

This clonotype has ten or more counts. This rearrangement joins TRBV5-1 to TRBJ2-2; no clear D gene. The V gene lost 2 bases and the J gene lost 6 bases, with 17 bases spanning the gap. This CDR3 is 16 amino acids long. Germline lookup yields CDR1 SGHRS and CDR2 YFSETQ. The CDR3 nucleotides read TGCGCCAGCAGCTTCGACCCGTCCCTCTTGTCCGGGGAGCTGTTTTTT. Protein sequence: CASSFDPSLLSGELFF.

This clonotype occurred a few times. The chain recombines TRBV20-1 with TRBJ2-1; 11 nucleotides agree with TRBD2. This CDR3 comprises 18 residues. The V gene end was trimmed by 5 bases and the J gene end by 0 bases; junction bases not matched to a gene: 12. The V gene's germline CDR1 is DFQATT and CDR2 SNEGSKA (reference sequence). The CDR3 sequence: CSAQPGLAVISSYNEQFF. The CDR3 DNA follows: TGCAGTGCTCAACCGGGACTAGCGGTAATAAGCTCCTACAATGAGCAGTTCTTC.

The chain recombines TRBV20-1 with TRBJ2-5; TRBD2 matches 7 bases. This CDR3 region has 13 residues. V shed 6 bases, J shed 4 bases, and the junction held 8 bases outside the gene matches. Germline V gene data show CDR1 as DFQATT and CDR2 as SNEGSKA (reference sequence). As DNA, the CDR3 is TGCAGTGCACGATCGTCGGGGGGAGAGACCCAGTACTTC. Translated, it gives CSARSSGGETQYF.

The chain has TRBV15 and TRBJ2-1, with 8 bases matching TRBD1. V shed 2 bases, J shed 3 bases, and the junction held 3 bases outside the gene matches. The CDR3 has 15 residues. Germline lookup yields CDR1 LNHNV and CDR2 YYDKDF (reference sequence). The CDR3 DNA reads TGTGCCACCAGCAGACCGGACAGGGACTACAATGAGCAGTTCTTC. Its protein is CATSRPDRDYNEQFF. The full variable domain, in which reference TRBV15 and TRBJ2-1 provide the parts outside the CDR3, is DAMVIQNPRYQVTQFGKPVTLSCSQTLNHNVMYWYQQKSSQAPKLLFHYYDKDFNNEADTPDNFQSRRPNTSFCFLDIRSPGLGDTAMYLCATSRPDRDYNEQFFGPGTRLTVL.

This clonotype was counted ten times or more. The V and J genes are TRBV12-3 or TRBV12-4 and TRBJ2-1; D remains unclear. V was trimmed by 7 bases and J by 8 bases, leaving 9 bases between them. The CDR3 has 11 residues. In DNA form, the CDR3 reads TGTGCCAGCACCCCCGGCCATGAGCAGTTCTTC. Encoded protein: CASTPGHEQFF.

This clonotype was seen many times. This sequence joins TRBV21-1 and TRBJ2-7; TRBD1, as called in the table, went unchecked against the DNA. TRBV21-1 is recorded as a pseudogene. CDR3 size: 15 residues. The CDR3, as DNA: TGTGCCAGCGAGAGACAGAAAAAAGCCGTATACGAGCAGTACTTC. Its translation: CASERQKKAVYEQYF.

A remark on this clonotype: Given a much more abundant clone one base away, this may be a read error. The chain carries TRBV28 and TRBJ2-3; D may be TRBD2 (7 bases). Germline V CDR1 and CDR2: MDHEN, SYDVKM. This CDR3 region has 14 residues. CDR3 bases: TGTGCCGGCAGCCTAACGGGGGGCCCAGATACGCAGTATTTT. Amino acid sequence: CAGSLTGGPDTQYF.

V is TRBV28 and J is TRBJ2-6; D gene uncertain. Trimming took 7 bases from V and 2 from J, leaving 12 bases between them. The CDR3 covers 15 residues. Germline values: CDR1 MDHEN, CDR2 SYDVKM. Here the CDR3 reads CASTLGRTGANVLTF. CDR3 sequence (DNA): TGTGCCAGCACCCTAGGACGCACTGGGGCCAACGTCCTGACTTTC.

The CDR3 DNA follows: TGCAGTGCTACTAGGGGGGCAGGGAACTACGAGCAGTACTTC. It encodes CSATRGAGNYEQYF. The chain joins TRBV20-1 to TRBJ2-7; D may correspond to TRBD1 or TRBD2 (6 bases each). The CDR3 totals 14 residues. Trimming removed 4 bases from V and 3 bases from J, with 16 bases in between. Germline CDR1 is DFQATT and CDR2 is SNEGSKA (reference sequence).

In its sample, this clonotype was seen many times. The rearrangement joins TRBV5-1 to TRBJ2-7; no clear D. With 2 bases removed from V and 3 bases from J, the gap between germline ends came to 9 bases. Germline CDR1 and CDR2: SGHRS and YFSETQ. The CDR3 is made up of 13 amino acids. CDR3 loop: CASSLQRGYEQYF. CDR3 DNA: TGCGCCAGCAGCTTACAGCGAGGCTACGAGCAGTACTTC.

The CDR3 DNA reads TGTGCCAGCAGCTTACTAGCGGGAGCGGGGAACCAGTACTTC. Translation gives CASSLLAGAGNQYF. The chain links TRBV11-2 to TRBJ2-5, with 10 bases matching TRBD2. Germline trimming cut 2 bases from V and 10 bases from J; bases unmatched to any gene: 7. Germline V CDR1 and CDR2: SGHAT, FQNNGV. The CDR3 spans 14 residues.

This clonotype was counted at least ten times. The genes are TRBV7-9 and TRBJ1-4; possibly TRBD1 for D (6 bases). The V end lost 5 bases, the J end lost 2 bases, and 12 bases lay between the germline ends. This CDR3 has 15 residues. Germline V gene lookup returns CDR1 SEHNR and CDR2 FQNEAQ (reference sequence). The CDR3 nucleotides are TGTGCCAGCAGCCCGCAGGGGCTTACTAATGAAAAACTGTTTTTT. It codes for CASSPQGLTNEKLFF.

This clonotype was detected many times. CDR3 in amino acids: CASTILAPGDTQYF. The CDR3 DNA follows: TGTGCCAGCACCATACTAGCGCCCGGAGATACGCAGTATTTT. This chain uses TRBV12-3 or TRBV12-4 with TRBJ2-3, with 7 bases identical to TRBD2. The CDR3 extends over 14 amino acids. V dropped 7 bases and J dropped 5; count of bases not matched to a gene: 9.

This clonotype has at least ten counts. J is TRBJ2-3 and V is TRBV12-3 or TRBV12-4; tentative D call: TRBD2 (5 bases). CDR3 length: 12 residues. V shed 7 bases and J shed 1 base, with 6 bases lying between them. As DNA, the CDR3 is TGTGCCAGCATGCGGGGCACAGATACGCAGTATTTT. Its translation: CASMRGTDTQYF.

The chain carries TRBV7-9 and TRBJ2-1; D remains unclear. Germline V gene data show CDR1 as SEHNR and CDR2 as FQNEAQ (reference sequence). CDR3 size: 15 residues. V was shortened by 2 bases and J by 2 bases, with 10 bases between the two germline ends. In DNA, the CDR3 is TGTGCCAGCAGCTTAATCAAAACAACCTACAATGAGCAGTTCTTC. It is translated as CASSLIKTTYNEQFF.

This clonotype was recorded at least ten times. V usage is TRBV6-5 and J usage is TRBJ2-2; D is possibly TRBD2 (5 bases). V lost 5 bases and J 4 bases, leaving 5 bases between the germline ends. This CDR3 is built from 12 residues. The V gene's germline CDR1 is MNHEY and CDR2 SVGAGI. The CDR3 DNA is TGTGCCAGCAGTCGGGGCACCGGGGAGCTGTTTTTT. Translating it yields CASSRGTGELFF.

The chain links TRBV7-8 to TRBJ2-3; TRBD2 matches at 9 bases. The CDR3 is 19 amino acids. Germline V gives CDR1 SGHVS, CDR2 FQNEAQ. V was clipped by 0 bases and J by 1 base; unmatched bases: 11. CDR3 nucleotides: TGTGCCAGCAGCTTAGCACAGAGTTTAGTAGCGGGGGGCACAGATACGCAGTATTTT. Translating it yields CASSLAQSLVAGGTDTQYF.

This clonotype was recorded many times. The V call is TRBV29-1, the J call TRBJ2-7, with a possible D match to TRBD1 (6 bases). Germline V gene data show CDR1 as SQVTM and CDR2 as ANQGSEA. Trimming pared 4 bases from V and 4 bases from J, leaving 14 bases between. The CDR3 sequence is 13 residues long. CDR3 nucleotides: TGCAGCGTTGTCAGGACAGAGGCATACGAGCAGTACTTC. Protein product: CSVVRTEAYEQYF.

This clonotype was counted ten times or more. The chain recombines TRBV12-3 or TRBV12-4 with TRBJ2-7; D gene ambiguous. The ends were cut back, 3 bases at V and 5 bases at J, with 11 bases in the middle. The CDR3 spans 13 residues. The CDR3 DNA reads as TGTGCCAGCAGTTTTCTAGTGGCCCACGAGCAGTACTTC. Translation: CASSFLVAHEQYF.

The chain links TRBV12-3 or TRBV12-4 to TRBJ2-1; D tentatively fits TRBD1 or TRBD2 (5 bases each). The CDR3 has 9 amino acids. V shed 10 bases and J shed 9 bases, with 7 bases lying between them. In DNA form, the CDR3 reads TGTGCCACTGGGGGTGAGCAGTTCTTC. This sequence encodes CATGGEQFF.

This clonotype was counted ten times or more. The V gene is TRBV5-1, the J gene TRBJ1-1; D remains unclear. This CDR3 comprises 13 residues. V was trimmed by 3 bases and J by 3 bases, leaving 9 bases between them. The germline gives CDR1 SGHRS, CDR2 YFSETQ. As DNA, the CDR3 is TGCGCCAGCAGCTCCCACACCGACACTGAAGCTTTCTTT. Amino acid sequence: CASSSHTDTEAFF. Filled out from reference TRBV5-1 and TRBJ1-1, the complete variable domain reads KAGVTQTPRYLIKTRGQQVTLSCSPISGHRSVSWYQQTPGQGLQFLFEYFSETQRNKGNFPGRFSGRQFSNSRSEMNVSTLELGDSALYLCASSSHTDTEAFFGQGTRLTVV.

This clonotype has at least ten counts. V usage is TRBV11-2 and J usage is TRBJ2-1, with 7 bases that match TRBD2. Germline V gene lookup returns CDR1 SGHAT and CDR2 FQNNGV. The CDR3 extends over 16 amino acids. The V and J ends lost 5 bases and 4 bases, in that order; junction bases with no gene match: 11. CDR3 nucleotides: TGTGCCAGCAGCCCTCCCCGCGGGAGACGTTACAATGAGCAGTTCTTC. It translates to CASSPPRGRRYNEQFF.

For this clonotype: Since a much larger clone is just one base distant, this may be a read error. This rearrangement joins TRBV10-3 to TRBJ2-7; no clear D gene. Germline V gene data show CDR1 as ENHRY and CDR2 as SYGVKD. Trimming pared 4 bases from V and 0 bases from J, leaving 10 bases between. This CDR3 has 14 amino acids. The CDR3: CAISVGTGSYEQYF. The CDR3 DNA reads as TGTGCCATCAGTGTAGGTACGGGCTCCTACGAGCAGTACTTC.